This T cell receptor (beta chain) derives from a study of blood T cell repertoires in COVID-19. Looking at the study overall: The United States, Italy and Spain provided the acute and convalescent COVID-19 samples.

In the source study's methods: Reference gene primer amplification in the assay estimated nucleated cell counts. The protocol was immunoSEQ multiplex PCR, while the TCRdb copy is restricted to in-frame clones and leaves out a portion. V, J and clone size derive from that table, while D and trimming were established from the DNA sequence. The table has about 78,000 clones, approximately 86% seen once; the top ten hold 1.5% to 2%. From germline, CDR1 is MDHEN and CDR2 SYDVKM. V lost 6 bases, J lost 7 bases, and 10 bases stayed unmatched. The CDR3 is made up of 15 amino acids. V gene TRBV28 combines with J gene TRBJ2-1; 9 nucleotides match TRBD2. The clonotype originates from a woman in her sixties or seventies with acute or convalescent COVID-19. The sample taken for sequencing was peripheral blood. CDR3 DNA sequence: TGTGCCAGCAGGACCAATAGCGGGAGAAGGAATGAGCAGTTCTTC. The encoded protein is CASRTNSGRRNEQFF.